This T cell receptor beta chain originates from a study of blood T cell repertoires in COVID-19. For the study at large: The analysed material was cDNA or gDNA that came from T cells, B-cell-depleted T cells, or PBMCs.

Repertoires were generated with immunoSEQ multiplex PCR, while TCRdb's copy carries only in-frame clones and drops some. The sample shows about 200,000 clones, around 81% of them seen only once. CDR1 is SNHLY and CDR2 is FYNNEI in the germline V gene. The CDR3 has 15 residues. Trimming left V 1 base short and J 2 bases short, with 8 bases between. The TCR originated in a woman between 65 and 79 years old with acute or convalescent COVID-19. The source material was peripheral blood. This chain links TRBV2 with TRBJ1-4, with D maybe TRBD1 (6 bases). The chain's CDR3 is CASSEGGPTNEKLFF. The CDR3, as DNA: TGTGCCAGCAGTGAAGGGGGGCCCACTAATGAAAAACTGTTTTTT. Complete variable domain (other parts from reference TRBV2 and TRBJ1-4): EPEVTQTPSHQVTQMGQEVILRCVPISNHLYFYWYRQILGQKVEFLVSFYNNEISEKSEIFDDQFSVERPDGSNFTLKIRSTKLEDSAMYFCASSEGGPTNEKLFFGSGTQLSVL.